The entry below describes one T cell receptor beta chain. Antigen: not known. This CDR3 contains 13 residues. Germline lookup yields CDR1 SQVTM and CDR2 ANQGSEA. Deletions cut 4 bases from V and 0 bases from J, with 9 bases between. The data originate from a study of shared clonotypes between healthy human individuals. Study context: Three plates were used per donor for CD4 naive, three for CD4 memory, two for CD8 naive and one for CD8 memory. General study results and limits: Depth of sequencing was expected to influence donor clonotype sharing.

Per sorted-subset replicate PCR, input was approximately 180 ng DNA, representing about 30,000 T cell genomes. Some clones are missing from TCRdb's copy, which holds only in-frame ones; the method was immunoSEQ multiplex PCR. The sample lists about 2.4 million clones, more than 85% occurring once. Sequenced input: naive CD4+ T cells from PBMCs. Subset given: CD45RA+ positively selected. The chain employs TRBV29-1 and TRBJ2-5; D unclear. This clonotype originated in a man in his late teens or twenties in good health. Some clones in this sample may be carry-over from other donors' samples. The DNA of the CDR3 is TGCAGCGTTGTTTGGCGGAACCAAGAGACCCAGTACTTC. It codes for CSVVWRNQETQYF. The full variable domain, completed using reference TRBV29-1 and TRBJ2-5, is SAVISQKPSRDICQRGTSLTIQCQVDSQVTMMFWYRQQPGQSLTLIATANQGSEATYESGFVIDKFPISRPNLTFSTLTVSNMSPEDSSIYLCSVVWRNQETQYFGPGTRLLVL.